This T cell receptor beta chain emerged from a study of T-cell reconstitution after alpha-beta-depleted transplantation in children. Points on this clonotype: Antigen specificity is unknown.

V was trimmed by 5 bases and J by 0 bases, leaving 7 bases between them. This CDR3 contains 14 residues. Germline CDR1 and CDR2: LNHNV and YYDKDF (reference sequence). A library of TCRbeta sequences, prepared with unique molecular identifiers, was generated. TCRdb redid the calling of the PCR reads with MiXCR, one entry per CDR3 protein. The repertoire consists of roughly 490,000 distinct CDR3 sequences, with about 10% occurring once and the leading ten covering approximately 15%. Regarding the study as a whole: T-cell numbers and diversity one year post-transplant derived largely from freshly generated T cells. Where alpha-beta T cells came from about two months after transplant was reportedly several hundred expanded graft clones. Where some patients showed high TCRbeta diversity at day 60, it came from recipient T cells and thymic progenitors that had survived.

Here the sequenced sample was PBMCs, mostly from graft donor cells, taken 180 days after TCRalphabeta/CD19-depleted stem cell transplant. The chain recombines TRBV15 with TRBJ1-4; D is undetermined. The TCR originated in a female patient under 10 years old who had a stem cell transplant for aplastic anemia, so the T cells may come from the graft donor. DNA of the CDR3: TGTGCCACCAGCCTCAGATCAACTAATGAAAAACTGTTTTTT. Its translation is CATSLRSTNEKLFF.